This T cell receptor (beta chain) stems from a study of shared clonotypes between healthy human individuals. Authors' processing steps: Junction-only sequences produced by ImmunoSEQ had no quality scores, so filtering differed. Libraries were prepared by immunoSEQ multiplex PCR; TCRdb keeps only in-frame clonotypes and omits some of them. The V and J calls and clone size were taken over from that table, and D and trimming were inferred from the DNA. The data contain 2 million to 2.5 million clones, about 94% of them singletons. Unmatched junction bases numbered 12, after V lost 2 bases and J lost 6 bases. The V gene's germline CDR1 is MGHRA and CDR2 YSYEKL. The CDR3 is 17 amino acids.

The sequence came from a man aged 18 to 29 in good health. The chain couples TRBV4-1 to TRBJ2-2; 7 nucleotides line up with TRBD2. Material: naive CD4+ T cells sorted from blood. Described subset: CD45RA+ positively selected. The CDR3 DNA reads TGCGCCAGCAGCCAAAGGTGGGAGGGCCTCTTCCCCGGGGAGCTGTTTTTT. It is translated as CASSQRWEGLFPGELFF.